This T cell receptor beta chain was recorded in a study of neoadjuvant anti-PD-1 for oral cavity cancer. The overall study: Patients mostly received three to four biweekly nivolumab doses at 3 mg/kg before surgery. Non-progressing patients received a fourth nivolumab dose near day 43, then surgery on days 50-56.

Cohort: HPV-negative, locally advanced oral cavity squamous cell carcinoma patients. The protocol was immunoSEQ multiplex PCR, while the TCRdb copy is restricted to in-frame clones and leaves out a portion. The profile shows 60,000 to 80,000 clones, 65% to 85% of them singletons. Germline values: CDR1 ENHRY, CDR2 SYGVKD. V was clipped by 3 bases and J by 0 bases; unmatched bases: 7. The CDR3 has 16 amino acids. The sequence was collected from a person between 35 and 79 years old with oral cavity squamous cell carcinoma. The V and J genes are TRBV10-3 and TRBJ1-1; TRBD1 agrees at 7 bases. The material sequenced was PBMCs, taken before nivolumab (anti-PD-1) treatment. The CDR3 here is CAISDSTDRLNTEAFF. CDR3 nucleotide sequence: TGTGCCATCAGTGATTCCACGGACAGGCTGAACACTGAAGCTTTCTTT.